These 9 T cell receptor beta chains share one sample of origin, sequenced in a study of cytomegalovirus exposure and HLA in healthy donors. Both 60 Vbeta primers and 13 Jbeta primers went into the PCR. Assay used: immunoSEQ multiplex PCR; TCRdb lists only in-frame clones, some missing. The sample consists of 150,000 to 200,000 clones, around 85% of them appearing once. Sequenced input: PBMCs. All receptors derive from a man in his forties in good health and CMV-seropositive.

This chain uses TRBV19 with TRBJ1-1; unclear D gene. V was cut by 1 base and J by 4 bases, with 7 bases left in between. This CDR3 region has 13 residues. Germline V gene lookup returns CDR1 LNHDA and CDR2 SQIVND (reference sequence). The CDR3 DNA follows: TGTGCCAGTAGTATAGCCCACAGCACTGAAGCTTTCTTT. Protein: CASSIAHSTEAFF.

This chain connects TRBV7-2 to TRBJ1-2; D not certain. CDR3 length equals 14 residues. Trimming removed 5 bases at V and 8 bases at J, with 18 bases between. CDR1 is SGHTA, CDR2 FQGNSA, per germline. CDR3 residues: CASSTMAGFEGYTF. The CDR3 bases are TGTGCCAGCAGCACTATGGCGGGCTTTGAAGGCTACACCTTC.

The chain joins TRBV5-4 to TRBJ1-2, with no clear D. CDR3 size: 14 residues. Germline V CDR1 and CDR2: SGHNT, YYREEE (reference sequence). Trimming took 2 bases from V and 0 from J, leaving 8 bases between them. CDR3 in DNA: TGTGCCAGCAGCTTACGGGGTGCTAACTATGGCTACACCTTC. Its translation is CASSLRGANYGYTF.

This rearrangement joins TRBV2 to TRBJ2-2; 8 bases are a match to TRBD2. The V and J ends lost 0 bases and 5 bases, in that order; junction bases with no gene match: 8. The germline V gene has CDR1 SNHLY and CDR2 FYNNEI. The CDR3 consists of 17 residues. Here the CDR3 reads CASSEARLAGRTGELFF. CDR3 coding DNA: TGTGCCAGCAGTGAAGCGCGGTTAGCGGGGAGGACCGGGGAGCTGTTTTTT.

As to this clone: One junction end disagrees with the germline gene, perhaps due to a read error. CDR3 sequence reads: CSSSPTRGGVPYEQYF. The CDR3 nucleotides read TGTTCCAGCAGCCCCACGCGGGGGGGAGTCCCCTACGAGCAGTACTTC. The V call is TRBV7-9, the J call TRBJ2-7; 9 nucleotides agree with TRBD2. CDR3 length: 16 amino acids. Germline-derived CDR1 and CDR2 are SEHNR and FQNEAQ (reference sequence).

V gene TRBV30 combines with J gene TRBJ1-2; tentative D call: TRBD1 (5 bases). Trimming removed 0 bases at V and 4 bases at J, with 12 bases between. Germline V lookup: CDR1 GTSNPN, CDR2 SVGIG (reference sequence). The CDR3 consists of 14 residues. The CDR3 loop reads CAWSVRQGPYGYTF. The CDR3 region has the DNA TGTGCCTGGAGTGTACGTCAGGGTCCCTATGGCTACACCTTC.

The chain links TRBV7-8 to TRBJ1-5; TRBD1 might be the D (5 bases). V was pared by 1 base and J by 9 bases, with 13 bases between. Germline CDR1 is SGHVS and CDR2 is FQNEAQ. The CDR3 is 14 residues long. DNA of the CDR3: TGTGCCAGCAGCTTAGTGACGGGGGATGGGCCCCAGCATTTT. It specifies CASSLVTGDGPQHF. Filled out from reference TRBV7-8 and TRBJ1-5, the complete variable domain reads GAGVSQSPRYKVAKRGQDVALRCDPISGHVSLFWYQQALGQGPEFLTYFQNEAQLDKSGLPSDRFFAERPEGSVSTLKIQRTQQEDSAVYLCASSLVTGDGPQHFGDGTRLSIL.

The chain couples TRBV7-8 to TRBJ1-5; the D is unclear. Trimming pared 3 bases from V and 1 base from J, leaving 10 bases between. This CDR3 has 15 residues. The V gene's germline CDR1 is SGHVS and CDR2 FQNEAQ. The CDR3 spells CASSFQEGSNQPQHF. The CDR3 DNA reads TGTGCCAGCAGCTTTCAGGAGGGAAGCAATCAGCCCCAGCATTTT.

CDR3 loop: CASSPSGLSTEAFF. The CDR3 DNA sequence: TGTGCCAGCAGCCCTTCAGGGTTGAGCACTGAAGCTTTCTTT. The chain carries TRBV5-4 and TRBJ1-1, with D maybe TRBD1 (5 bases). V was trimmed by 4 bases and J by 4 bases, leaving 14 bases between them. CDR3 length: 14 residues. The germline CDR1 and CDR2 sequences are SGHNT and YYREEE (reference sequence). Complete variable domain (other parts from reference TRBV5-4 and TRBJ1-1): ETGVTQSPTHLIKTRGQQVTLRCSSQSGHNTVSWYQQALGQGPQFIFQYYREEENGRGNFPPRFSGLQFPNYSSELNVNALELDDSALYLCASSPSGLSTEAFFGQGTRLTVV.